The clone carrying this T cell receptor beta chain was recorded at least ten times. From RNA transcripts, TCR beta CDR3 regions were amplified. With the HTBI primer set, the TCR CDR3 went through a first round of RT-PCR. TCRdb processed the multiplex PCR reads anew with MiXCR; each CDR3 protein has one entry. The sample includes 550,000 to 800,000 distinct CDR3 sequences, roughly 17% of them seen just once. Hyperthyroidism was newly diagnosed in patients aged 18 to 65 (duration under 2 months). Orbital computed tomography and thyroid ultrasound, together with serum TRAb and thyroxine and clinical symptoms, were used for diagnoses. This sample is part of a study of T cells in Graves' hyperthyroidism and ophthalmopathy. The clonotype was recovered from a man aged 50-60 years with Graves' hyperthyroidism. The source material was blood.

The CDR3: CASSSDRDIEQYF. DNA for the CDR3: TGTGCCAGCAGCTCCGACAGGGATATCGAGCAGTACTTC. The chain employs TRBV7-8 and TRBJ2-7, with 7 bases identical to TRBD1. The CDR3 has 13 residues. V shed 4 bases, J shed 6 bases, and the junction held 6 bases outside the gene matches. CDR1 and CDR2 (germline): SGHVS, FQNEAQ.